The clone carrying this T cell receptor beta chain was detected a few times. Its antigen remains unknown. The data were taken from a study of human T cells and chemical hapten exposure. Background on the study: From small differences in pooled library volume came most of the variation in per-sample TCR yields.

The study's findings and limits: Unchanged with DPC sensitization were TCRs above 1 in 1000 frequency.

Single cDNA molecules in the library carried unique molecular identifiers attached during preparation. Per the original data handling: Counts of TCRs in each sample centred on a median of approximately 96,000 and extended from approximately 25,000 to 650,000. TCRdb processed the 5' RACE reads anew with MiXCR; each CDR3 protein has one entry. TCRdb's processing, not the authors', yielded these V and J calls. Here the sample spans over 70,000 distinct CDR3 sequences, about a sixth being singletons. Unfractionated whole blood was the source from which total RNA was extracted. This receptor was taken from a female donor in good health.

In DNA, the CDR3 is TGTGCCAGCAGCTTAGCGGGGACTAGCGGTAGCACAGATACGCAGTATTTT. This sequence encodes CASSLAGTSGSTDTQYF. V and J are TRBV7-2 and TRBJ2-3; the match to TRBD2 covers 11 bases. The CDR3 consists of 17 residues. Germline CDR1 SGHTA, CDR2 FQGNSA. V dropped 0 bases and J dropped 0; count of bases not matched to a gene: 2. Filled out from reference TRBV7-2 and TRBJ2-3, the complete variable domain reads GAGVSQSPSNKVTEKGKDVELRCDPISGHTALYWYRQSLGQGLEFLIYFQGNSAPDKSGLPSDRFSAERTGGSVSTLTIQRTQQEDSAVYLCASSLAGTSGSTDTQYFGPGTRLTVL.